What follows is one T cell receptor beta chain and its context. Its antigen remains unidentified. The data were obtained in a study of cytomegalovirus exposure and HLA in healthy donors. Study-level information: Earlier, fewer than 140 million unique TCR beta sequences were recovered from about 200 million T cells by an analysis.

V gave up 7 bases and J gave up 12 bases, with 18 bases separating them. Germline V gene data show CDR1 as MDHEN and CDR2 as SYDVKM. This CDR3 has 12 amino acids. In the PCR, 60 Vbeta and 13 Jbeta primers were used. TCRdb's table, derived via immunoSEQ multiplex PCR, lists solely in-frame clones and lacks some. The sample gives some 190,000 clones, 82% of which show up once; 1.5% to 1.9% is in the top ten. Study-wide results and limits: TCR beta chain V- and J-gene trimming was linked, in a later analysis, to a missense variant in DCLRE1C.

The receptor was isolated from a man aged 40-49 years in good health and CMV-seronegative. The sample taken for sequencing was PBMCs. The J gene is TRBJ1-2, the V gene TRBV28; D unresolved. In DNA, the CDR3 is TGTGCCAGCACGACATCCAAGATCCATCACACCTTC. Protein product: CASTTSKIHHTF.